These 12 T cell receptor beta chains share one sample of origin, sequenced in a study of T cells in Graves' hyperthyroidism and ophthalmopathy. Amplification yielded TCR beta CDR3 regions, with RNA transcripts as the source. RT-PCR in the first round (using the HTBI primer set) targeted the TCR CDR3. One entry per CDR3 protein, called by TCRdb with MiXCR from the multiplex PCR reads. The sample has roughly 570,000 distinct CDR3 sequences, about half seen once. Sequencing input: peripheral blood or thyroid tissue (not recorded which). The receptor set was obtained from an adult woman with Graves' disease, either hyperthyroidism or ophthalmopathy (not recorded which).

This clonotype was counted many times. This rearrangement joins TRBV6-6 to TRBJ1-2; TRBD1 matches 7 bases. V lost 5 bases and J lost 2; bases outside the gene matches: 11. This CDR3 is 16 amino acids long. Per germline, CDR1 MNHNY and CDR2 SVGAGI (reference sequence). As DNA, the CDR3 is TGTGCCAGCAGTCAAAAAAGGGACAGAGCGAACTATGGCTACACCTTC. Translated, it gives CASSQKRDRANYGYTF.

The table lists this clonotype with a few counts. The chain combines TRBV12-3 or TRBV12-4 with TRBJ1-3; 7 nucleotides line up with TRBD1. This CDR3 contains 16 residues. The J segment lost 3 bases and the V segment lost 6 bases, leaving 11 bases of the junction unmatched. The CDR3 region is CASSPRQGLFGNTIYF. The CDR3 nucleotides are TGTGCCAGCAGCCCCCGACAGGGATTATTTGGAAACACCATATATTTT.

Ten or more counts support this clonotype. The V and J genes are TRBV12-3 or TRBV12-4 and TRBJ1-1; D remains unclear. V was pared by 3 bases and J by 1 base, with 9 bases between. CDR3 length equals 14 residues. The CDR3 coding sequence is TGTGCCAGCAGTTTTAATCCCCAGAACACTGAAGCTTTCTTT. Protein sequence: CASSFNPQNTEAFF.

In the case of this clonotype: As the CDR3 is not closed by the conserved phenylalanine or tryptophan, this likely results from a read error. This rearrangement joins TRBV28 to TRBJ2-7; D call uncertain. The V and J ends lost 2 bases and 0 bases respectively, with 5 bases between them. The CDR3 is 13 amino acids. From germline, CDR1 is MDHEN and CDR2 SYDVKM. In DNA form, the CDR3 reads TGTGCCAGCAGTTTACGGTACTCCTACGAGCAGTACCTC. This encodes CASSLRYSYEQYL.

This clonotype was seen only a few times. V gene TRBV28 combines with J gene TRBJ2-7, with D uncertain. Germline-derived CDR1 and CDR2 are MDHEN and SYDVKM. The CDR3 is 13 residues long. V lost 7 bases to trimming and J lost 2 bases, with 12 bases between them. The CDR3 coding sequence is TGTGCCAGCAAGTACTACTTAGCCTACGAGCAGTACTTC. It yields the protein CASKYYLAYEQYF.

This clonotype was seen a single time. The chain links TRBV2 to TRBJ2-5; D remains ambiguous. V lost 2 bases and J lost 4, with 14 bases in between. The CDR3 runs to 15 residues. CDR1 and CDR2 (germline): SNHLY, FYNNEI. The CDR3 DNA reads TGTGCCAGCAGTGAAAGCTCACGGAAACCAGAGACCCAGTACTTC. This encodes CASSESSRKPETQYF.

This clonotype was counted at least ten times. This chain connects TRBV5-1 to TRBJ2-2; tentatively, D is TRBD2 (6 bases). The germline gives CDR1 SGHRS, CDR2 YFSETQ. The CDR3 is 16 residues long. Trimming left V 0 bases short and J 8 bases short, with 17 bases between. CDR3 in amino acids: CASSLAPGGIPGELFF. CDR3 bases: TGCGCCAGCAGCTTGGCCCCCGGCGGGATTCCTGGGGAGCTGTTTTTT.

The rearrangement joins TRBV20-1 to TRBJ2-2, with D possibly being TRBD1 (6 bases). Trimming pared 4 bases from V and 1 base from J, leaving 7 bases between. The CDR3 length is 13 residues. In germline, CDR1 is DFQATT, CDR2 SNEGSKA (reference sequence). CDR3 coding DNA: TGCAGTGCTATGACAGGGAACACCGGGGAGCTGTTTTTT. The encoded protein is CSAMTGNTGELFF.

The chain employs TRBV20-1 and TRBJ1-1, with 9 bases fitting TRBD1. The CDR3 contains 13 residues. J gave up 3 bases and V 6 bases, and 5 bases lay outside the gene matches. Germline loops: CDR1 DFQATT, CDR2 SNEGSKA (reference sequence). CDR3 DNA sequence: TGCAGTGCAGGCCGGACAGGGGACACTGAAGCTTTCTTT. Amino acids: CSAGRTGDTEAFF.

The rearrangement joins TRBV7-6 to TRBJ2-3, with D perhaps TRBD2 (5 bases). Trimming took 4 bases from V and 7 from J, leaving 18 bases between them. The CDR3 is 15 amino acids. CDR1 and CDR2 from the germline V gene are SGHVS and FNYEAQ. CDR3 protein: CASSSGKDDLYTQYF. CDR3 sequence (DNA): TGTGCCAGCAGCTCCGGGAAGGATGATCTTTATACGCAGTATTTT. Drawing the rest from reference TRBV7-6 and TRBJ2-3, the complete variable domain is GAGVSQSPRYKVTKRGQDVALRCDPISGHVSLYWYRQALGQGPEFLTYFNYEAQQDKSGLPNDRFSAERPEGSISTLTIQRTEQRDSAMYRCASSSGKDDLYTQYFGPGTRLTVL.

This clonotype was counted ten times or more. The chain carries TRBV7-9 and TRBJ2-2, with 7 positions matching TRBD2. This CDR3 has 14 amino acids. The germline gives CDR1 SEHNR, CDR2 FQNEAQ (reference sequence). Trimming cost V 4 bases and J 7 bases; bases outside gene matches: 6. The CDR3 DNA sequence: TGTGCCAGCAGCTCCCAGGGAGGGGTCGGGGAGCTGTTTTTT. It encodes CASSSQGGVGELFF.

This clonotype came up many times. The rearrangement links TRBV2 to TRBJ2-7; TRBD1 matches 7 bases. The CDR3 runs to 13 residues. V shed 8 bases and J 3 bases; nucleotides not matched to a gene: 7. CDR1 is SNHLY, CDR2 FYNNEI, per germline. CDR3 in DNA: TGTGCCAGCGGACGACAGGGCCGCTACGAGCAGTACTTC. It translates to CASGRQGRYEQYF.